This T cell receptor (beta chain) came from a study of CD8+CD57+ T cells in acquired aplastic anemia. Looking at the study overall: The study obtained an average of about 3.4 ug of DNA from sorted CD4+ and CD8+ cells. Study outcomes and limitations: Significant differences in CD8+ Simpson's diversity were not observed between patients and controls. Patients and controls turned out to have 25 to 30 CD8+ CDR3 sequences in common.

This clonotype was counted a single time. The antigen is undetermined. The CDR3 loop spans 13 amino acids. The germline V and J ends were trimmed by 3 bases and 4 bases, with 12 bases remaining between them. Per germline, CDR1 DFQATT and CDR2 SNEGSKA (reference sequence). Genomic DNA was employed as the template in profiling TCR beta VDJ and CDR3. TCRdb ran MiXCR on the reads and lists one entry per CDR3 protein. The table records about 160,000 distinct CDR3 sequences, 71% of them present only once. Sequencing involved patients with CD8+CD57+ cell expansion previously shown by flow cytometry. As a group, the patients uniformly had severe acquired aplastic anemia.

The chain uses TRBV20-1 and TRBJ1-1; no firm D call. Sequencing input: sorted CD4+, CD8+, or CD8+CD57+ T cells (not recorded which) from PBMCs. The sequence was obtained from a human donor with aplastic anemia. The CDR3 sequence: CSARALEGTEAFF. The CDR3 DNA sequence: TGCAGTGCTAGGGCCCTGGAGGGCACTGAAGCTTTCTTT.